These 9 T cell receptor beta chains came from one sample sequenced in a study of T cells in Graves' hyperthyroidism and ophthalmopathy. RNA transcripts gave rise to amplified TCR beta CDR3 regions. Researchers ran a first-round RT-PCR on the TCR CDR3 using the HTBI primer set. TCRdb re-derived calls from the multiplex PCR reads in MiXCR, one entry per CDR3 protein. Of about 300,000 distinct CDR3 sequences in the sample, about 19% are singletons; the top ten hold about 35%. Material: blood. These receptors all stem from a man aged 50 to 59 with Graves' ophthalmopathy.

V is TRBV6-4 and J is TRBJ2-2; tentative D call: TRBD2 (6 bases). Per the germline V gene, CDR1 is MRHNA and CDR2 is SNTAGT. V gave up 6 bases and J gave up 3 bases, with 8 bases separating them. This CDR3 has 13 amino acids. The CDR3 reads CASRGDYTGELFF. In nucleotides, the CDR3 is TGTGCCAGCAGGGGGGACTACACCGGGGAGCTGTTTTTT.

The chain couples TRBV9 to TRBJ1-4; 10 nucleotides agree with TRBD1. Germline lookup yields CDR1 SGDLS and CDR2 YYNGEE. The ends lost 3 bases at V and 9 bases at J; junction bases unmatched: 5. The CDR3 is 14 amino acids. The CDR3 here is CASSEGGQGKKLFF. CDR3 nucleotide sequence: TGTGCCAGCAGCGAGGGGGGACAGGGGAAAAAACTGTTTTTT.

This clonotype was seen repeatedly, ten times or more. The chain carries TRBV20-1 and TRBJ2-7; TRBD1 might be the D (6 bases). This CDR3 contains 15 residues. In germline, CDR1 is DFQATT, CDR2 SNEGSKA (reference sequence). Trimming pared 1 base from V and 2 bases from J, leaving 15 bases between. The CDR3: CSARAIDRTPYEQYF. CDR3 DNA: TGCAGTGCTAGAGCCATCGACAGGACCCCCTACGAGCAGTACTTC.

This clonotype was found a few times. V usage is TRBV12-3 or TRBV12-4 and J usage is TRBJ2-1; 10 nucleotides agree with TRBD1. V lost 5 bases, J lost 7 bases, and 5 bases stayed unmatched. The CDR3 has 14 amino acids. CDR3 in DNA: TGTGCCAGCAGTCGGACAGGGGGGGAGAATGAGCAGTTCTTC. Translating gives CASSRTGGENEQFF.

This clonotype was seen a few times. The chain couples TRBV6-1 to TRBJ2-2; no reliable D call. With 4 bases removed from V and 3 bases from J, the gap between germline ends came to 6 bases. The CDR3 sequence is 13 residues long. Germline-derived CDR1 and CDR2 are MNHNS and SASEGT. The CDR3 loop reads CASSGTDTGELFF. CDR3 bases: TGTGCCAGCAGTGGGACGGACACCGGGGAGCTGTTTTTT.

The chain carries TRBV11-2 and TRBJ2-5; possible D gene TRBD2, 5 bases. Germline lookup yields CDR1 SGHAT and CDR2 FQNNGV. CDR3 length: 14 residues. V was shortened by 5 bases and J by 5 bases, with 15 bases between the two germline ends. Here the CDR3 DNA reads TGTGCCAGCAGCCCTAGAGGGCTGGTGGAGACCCAGTACTTC. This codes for CASSPRGLVETQYF.

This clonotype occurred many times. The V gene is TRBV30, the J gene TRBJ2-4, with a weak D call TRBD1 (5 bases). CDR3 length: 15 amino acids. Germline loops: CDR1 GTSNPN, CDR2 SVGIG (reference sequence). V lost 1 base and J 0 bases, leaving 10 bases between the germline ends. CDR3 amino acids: CAWSGRTIAKNIQYF. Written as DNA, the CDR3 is TGTGCCTGGAGTGGGCGGACAATAGCCAAAAACATTCAGTACTTC.

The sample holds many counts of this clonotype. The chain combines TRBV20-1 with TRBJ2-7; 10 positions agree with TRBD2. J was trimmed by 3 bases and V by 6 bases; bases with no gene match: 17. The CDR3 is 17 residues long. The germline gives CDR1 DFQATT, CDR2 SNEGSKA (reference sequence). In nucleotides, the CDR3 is TGCAGTGCCAGATCAAGGGAGACTAGCGGGTCCCGCTACGAGCAGTACTTC. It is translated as CSARSRETSGSRYEQYF.

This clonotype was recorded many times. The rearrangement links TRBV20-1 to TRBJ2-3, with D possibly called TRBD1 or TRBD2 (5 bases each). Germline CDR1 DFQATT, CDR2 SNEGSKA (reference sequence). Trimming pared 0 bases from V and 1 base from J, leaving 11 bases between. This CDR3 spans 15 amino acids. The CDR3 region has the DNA TGCAGTGCTAGAGATCTTAGGGGAGGCACAGATACGCAGTATTTT. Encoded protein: CSARDLRGGTDTQYF.